This entry concerns a single TCR beta chain. Sequencing used immunoSEQ multiplex PCR; TCRdb keeps in-frame clones, though not all of them. The sample has 160,000 or so clones, approximately 80% seen once. The sample is drawn from a study of blood T cell repertoires in COVID-19. Study-wide background: PBMCs, B-cell-depleted T cells, or T cells were the source of the cDNA or gDNA that made up the material.

CDR1 and CDR2 from the germline V gene are SGHAT and FQNNGV. The CDR3 spans 13 residues. The germline V and J ends were trimmed by 3 bases and 6 bases, with 8 bases remaining between them. The rearrangement joins TRBV11-2 to TRBJ1-4; D not resolved. This clonotype was obtained from a man between 65 and 85 years old who had recovered from COVID-19. What was sequenced was peripheral blood. The CDR3 nucleotides read TGTGCCAGCAGCTTGAGTTTGTATGAAAAACTGTTTTTT. This codes for CASSLSLYEKLFF.